What follows are 16 T cell receptor beta chains derived from one specimen sequenced in a study of T cell responses to AZD1222 COVID-19 vaccine listed by TCRdb under 2021. The library was prepared using the immunoSEQ multiplex PCR assay. Drawn from immuneACCESS, this table holds only the in-frame rearrangements with V and J called that TCRdb kept. Clones are partly lost; checked studies trace under half to an unresolved V gene and leave the rest unexplained. The sample has roughly 140,000 clones on record, approximately 89% of them singletons. The ten largest clones capture 4% to 6% of the sample. The time point label of this sample denotes: baseline before first vaccination. The source was peripheral blood, collected on day 0 of AZD1222 vaccination. The receptors were sampled from an adult in good health.

The V call is TRBV5-6, the J call TRBJ1-3; TRBD1 matches 11 bases. This CDR3 contains 15 residues. In germline, CDR1 is SGHDT, CDR2 YYEEEE. The junction had 2 bases not matched to a gene; V was cut back by 2 bases and J by 4 bases. The CDR3 loop is CASSFGTGGGNTIYF. The CDR3 region has the DNA TGTGCCAGCAGCTTCGGGACAGGGGGAGGAAACACCATATATTTT. Complete variable domain (other parts from reference TRBV5-6 and TRBJ1-3): DAGVTQSPTHLIKTRGQQVTLRCSPKSGHDTVSWYQQALGQGPQFIFQYYEEEERQRGNFPDRFSGHQFPNYSSELNVNALLLGDSALYLCASSFGTGGGNTIYFGEGSWLTVV.

The J gene is TRBJ2-7, the V gene TRBV4-1, with TRBD1 matching over 7 bases. Germline-derived CDR1 and CDR2 are MGHRA and YSYEKL. The length of the CDR3 is 14 residues. Trimming cost V 3 bases and J 3 bases; bases outside gene matches: 5. CDR3 amino acids: CASSHRDSNYEQYF. CDR3 DNA: TGCGCCAGCAGCCACAGGGACAGTAACTACGAGCAGTACTTC.

This clone was observed once. The gene calls are TRBV28 and TRBJ2-3; no reliable D call. The V end lost 6 bases, the J end lost 4 bases, and 11 bases lay between the germline ends. CDR3 length: 13 amino acids. Germline V gene sequence: CDR1 MDHEN, CDR2 SYDVKM. The DNA of the CDR3 is TGTGCCAGCAGCCCCTATCCTGCAGATACGCAGTATTTT. This translates into CASSPYPADTQYF.

The genes are TRBV29-1 and TRBJ1-4; the match to TRBD1 covers 10 bases. The germline V gene encodes CDR1 SQVTM and CDR2 ANQGSEA. The CDR3 covers 17 residues. The trim removed 7 bases at V and 0 bases at J, leaving 11 bases unmatched. Here the CDR3 DNA reads TGCAGCGCCGCCGGGACAGGGGCACATGCAACTAATGAAAAACTGTTTTTT. It codes for CSAAGTGAHATNEKLFF.

This sequence joins TRBV4-1 and TRBJ2-7, with 7 bases lining up with TRBD2. Germline CDR1 reads MGHRA; CDR2 reads YSYEKL. The CDR3 runs 15 residues. V lost 4 bases, J lost 6 bases, and 12 bases stayed unmatched. This CDR3 is CASSPSSGVPGEQYF. As DNA, the CDR3 is TGCGCCAGCAGCCCATCTAGCGGAGTCCCCGGCGAGCAGTACTTC.

The gene calls are TRBV11-3 and TRBJ2-1; D may match TRBD1 or TRBD2 (5 bases each). CDR3 length: 13 residues. Germline assignment: CDR1 SGHNT and CDR2 YENEEA. V shed 1 base and J shed 7 bases, with 8 bases lying between them. This CDR3 is CASSLGGDNEQFF. CDR3 nucleotides: TGTGCCAGCAGCTTAGGAGGGGATAATGAGCAGTTCTTC.

The J gene is TRBJ1-1, the V gene TRBV29-1; D is undetermined. The germline CDR1 and CDR2 sequences are SQVTM and ANQGSEA. The CDR3 contains 14 residues. Trimming shortened V by 2 bases and J by 6 bases, and 16 bases separated the two germline ends. The CDR3 region is CSVETGLNRAEAFF. The DNA of the CDR3 is TGCAGCGTTGAAACCGGACTTAACCGGGCTGAAGCTTTCTTT.

The chain recombines TRBV19 with TRBJ2-1, with 8 bases fitting TRBD2. CDR3 size: 15 residues. Germline CDR1 is LNHDA and CDR2 is SQIVND (reference sequence). The V gene end was trimmed by 7 bases and the J gene end by 7 bases; junction bases not matched to a gene: 12. The CDR3 spells CASTVGAGEVNEQFF. The CDR3 coding sequence is TGTGCCAGTACTGTAGGAGCGGGAGAAGTAAATGAGCAGTTCTTC.

The chain combines TRBV30 with TRBJ2-1; D unresolved. This CDR3 comprises 8 residues. Germline V CDR1 and CDR2: GTSNPN, SVGIG (reference sequence). Trimming shortened V by 7 bases and J by 5 bases, and 0 bases separated the two germline ends. The CDR3 is CAYNEQFF. DNA for the CDR3: TGTGCCTACAATGAGCAGTTCTTC.

For the CDR3, the DNA is TGTGCCAGCTCGCAAGATTACGAGCAGTACTTC. Protein product: CASSQDYEQYF. This chain connects TRBV18 to TRBJ2-7; D call uncertain. This CDR3 is 11 amino acids long. Germline-derived CDR1 and CDR2 are KGHSH and LQKENI. Trimming removed 6 bases at V and 4 bases at J, with 7 bases between.

The CDR3 sequence: CASSATSGRTDTQYF. The CDR3 bases are TGTGCCAGCAGCGCGACTAGCGGGCGAACAGATACGCAGTATTTT. The genes are TRBV9 and TRBJ2-3; 10 bases are shared with TRBD2. V lost 3 bases and J lost 3; bases outside the gene matches: 4. Germline V gene sequence: CDR1 SGDLS, CDR2 YYNGEE. CDR3 size: 15 residues.

The chain carries TRBV28 and TRBJ2-7, with D perhaps TRBD2 (7 bases). Trimming shortened V by 1 base and J by 0 bases, and 13 bases separated the two germline ends. The CDR3 sequence is 16 residues long. Per the germline V gene, CDR1 is MDHEN and CDR2 is SYDVKM. This CDR3 reads CASSLSGGWSSYEQYF. The CDR3 DNA reads as TGTGCCAGCAGTTTATCGGGGGGCTGGAGCTCCTACGAGCAGTACTTC. Using reference TRBV28 and TRBJ2-7 for the parts outside the CDR3, the full variable domain is DVKVTQSSRYLVKRTGEKVFLECVQDMDHENMFWYRQDPGLGLRLIYFSYDVKMKEKGDIPEGYSVSREKKERFSLILESASTNQTSMYLCASSLSGGWSSYEQYFGPGTRLTVT.

The count of this clone is one. This chain links TRBV6-5 with TRBJ2-1; possibly TRBD1 or TRBD2 for D (6 bases each). The CDR3 has 13 residues. Germline V gives CDR1 MNHEY, CDR2 SVGAGI. V was shortened by 6 bases and J by 7 bases, with 13 bases between the two germline ends. The CDR3: CASRTTGRNEQFF. In DNA form, the CDR3 reads TGTGCCAGCAGGACTACAGGGAGGAATGAGCAGTTCTTC.

CDR3 coding DNA: TGTGCCAGCAGCACGCCCCCCGCGACCCTCCACTTT. Translation gives CASSTPPATLHF. The chain links TRBV7-9 to TRBJ1-6; D not certain. Germline V lookup: CDR1 SEHNR, CDR2 FQNEAQ (reference sequence). This CDR3 region has 12 residues. Trimming removed 5 bases at V and 14 bases at J, with 13 bases between.

The J gene is TRBJ1-2, the V gene TRBV7-2, with a tentative D call TRBD1 (5 bases). Deletions cut 0 bases from V and 5 bases from J, with 13 bases between. The CDR3 extends over 15 amino acids. The germline V gene has CDR1 SGHTA and CDR2 FQGNSA. DNA for the CDR3: TGTGCCAGCAGCTTAGCCGGAGGGGCGAGGTATGGCTACACCTTC. Encoded protein: CASSLAGGARYGYTF. The complete variable domain, with remaining parts taken from reference TRBV7-2 and TRBJ1-2, reads GAGVSQSPSNKVTEKGKDVELRCDPISGHTALYWYRQSLGQGLEFLIYFQGNSAPDKSGLPSDRFSAERTGGSVSTLTIQRTQQEDSAVYLCASSLAGGARYGYTFGSGTRLTVV.

The rearrangement joins TRBV2 to TRBJ2-5; tentatively, D is TRBD1 (6 bases). CDR3 size: 13 residues. Germline CDR1 SNHLY, CDR2 FYNNEI. The ends were cut back, 5 bases at V and 5 bases at J, with 12 bases in the middle. The CDR3 reads CASSRGGEETQYF. In nucleotides, the CDR3 is TGTGCCAGCAGTCGAGGGGGAGAGGAGACCCAGTACTTC.